The next 19 T cell receptor beta chains were all read from a single sample in a study of CD8 T cells in Susac syndrome. RNA, at about 0.5 to 1 ug, was reverse transcribed with random hexamers. Each CDR3 protein is one row after TCRdb ran MiXCR on the immunoSEQ multiplex PCR reads. Of 150,000 or so distinct CDR3 sequences in the sample, about 93% are singletons; the top ten hold around 0.14%. The material sequenced was CD4+ T cells from PBMCs. The receptors come from a human donor in good health.

J is TRBJ2-3 and V is TRBV9, with D possibly being TRBD1 (6 bases). CDR3 length: 16 amino acids. Trimming pared 4 bases from V and 1 base from J, leaving 16 bases between. Germline lookup yields CDR1 SGDLS and CDR2 YYNGEE. The CDR3: CASSPQKGVGTDTQYF. In nucleotides, the CDR3 is TGTGCCAGCAGCCCCCAGAAGGGGGTTGGCACAGATACGCAGTATTTT.

The V and J genes are TRBV20-1 and TRBJ2-5; possibly TRBD1 for D (6 bases). CDR3 size: 13 residues. From germline, CDR1 is DFQATT and CDR2 SNEGSKA (reference sequence). With 6 bases removed from V and 0 bases from J, the gap between germline ends came to 11 bases. The DNA for the CDR3 is TGCAGTGCACCCGGACAGTACCAAGAGACCCAGTACTTC. Residues: CSAPGQYQETQYF.

The chain joins TRBV9 to TRBJ2-3; TRBD2 matches at 7 bases. The CDR3 is made up of 14 amino acids. Germline V lookup: CDR1 SGDLS, CDR2 YYNGEE. Unmatched junction bases numbered 6, after V lost 2 bases and J lost 6 bases. In DNA, the CDR3 is TGTGCCAGCAGCGTCTCGACCGGGGGGGATACGCAGTATTTT. This translates into CASSVSTGGDTQYF. The complete variable domain, with remaining parts taken from reference TRBV9 and TRBJ2-3, reads DSGVTQTPKHLITATGQRVTLRCSPRSGDLSVYWYQQSLDQGLQFLIQYYNGEERAKGNILERFSAQQFPDLHSELNLSSLELGDSALYFCASSVSTGGDTQYFGPGTRLTVL.

The genes are TRBV4-2 and TRBJ1-2; TRBD1 agrees at 9 bases. This CDR3 is 15 amino acids long. The V gene's germline CDR1 is LGHNA and CDR2 YNFKEQ. The J segment lost 5 bases and the V segment lost 1 base, leaving 5 bases of the junction unmatched. The CDR3 sequence: CASSQVGQGIYGYTF. Here the CDR3 DNA reads TGTGCCAGCAGCCAAGTGGGACAGGGCATATATGGCTACACCTTC.

This sequence joins TRBV6-5 and TRBJ2-1; D may be TRBD1 (5 bases). There are 14 residues in the CDR3. From germline, CDR1 is MNHEY and CDR2 SVGAGI. Trimming removed 5 bases at V and 5 bases at J, with 13 bases between. The CDR3 region is CASSPWQGDNEQFF. CDR3 DNA: TGTGCCAGCAGTCCTTGGCAGGGTGACAATGAGCAGTTCTTC.

This chain connects TRBV5-1 to TRBJ2-1, with 7 nucleotides matching TRBD2. The CDR3 spans 16 residues. V shed 0 bases and J 0 bases; nucleotides not matched to a gene: 3. Germline CDR1 SGHRS, CDR2 YFSETQ. The DNA for the CDR3 is TGCGCCAGCAGCTTGGAGGGACTAAGCTCCTACAATGAGCAGTTCTTC. It specifies CASSLEGLSSYNEQFF.

V and J are TRBV2 and TRBJ1-2; 7 bases are a match to TRBD1. The junction had 5 bases not matched to a gene; V was cut back by 3 bases and J by 4 bases. From germline, CDR1 is SNHLY and CDR2 FYNNEI. CDR3 length: 14 residues. CDR3 region: CASSDRGSFYGYTF. The CDR3 DNA sequence: TGTGCCAGCAGTGACAGGGGGTCCTTCTATGGCTACACCTTC.

CDR3 bases: TGTGCCAGCAGTGAAGGGTCTAGCGGGGTCTTGGAGACCCAGTACTTC. This translates into CASSEGSSGVLETQYF. This sequence joins TRBV25-1 and TRBJ2-5; TRBD2 aligns across 9 bases. Trimming cost V 2 bases and J 5 bases; bases outside gene matches: 9. CDR3 length equals 16 residues. Germline V gene lookup returns CDR1 MGHDK and CDR2 SYGVNS. Variable domain in full (rest from reference TRBV25-1 and TRBJ2-5): EADIYQTPRYLVIGTGKKITLECSQTMGHDKMYWYQQDPGMELHLIHYSYGVNSTEKGDLSSESTVSRIRTEHFPLTLESARPSHTSQYLCASSEGSSGVLETQYFGPGTRLLVL.

The J gene is TRBJ2-7, the V gene TRBV30, with TRBD1 identical over 7 bases. V dropped 1 base and J dropped 3; count of bases not matched to a gene: 3. The CDR3 extends over 13 amino acids. Looked up from germline, CDR1 is GTSNPN and CDR2 is SVGIG (reference sequence). The CDR3 region is CAWSGDSYYEQYF. The CDR3, as DNA: TGTGCCTGGAGTGGGGACAGCTACTACGAGCAGTACTTC.

This clonotype was counted a single time. The chain has TRBV20-1 and TRBJ2-1; 12 positions agree with TRBD1. After removal of 6 bases from V and 10 bases from J, the junction contained 10 bases not matched to a gene. The CDR3 is made up of 14 amino acids. CDR1 and CDR2 (germline): DFQATT, SNEGSKA (reference sequence). CDR3 in DNA: TGCAGTGCACTGGGACAGGGGGCACCCCGGGAGCAGTTCTTC. Protein product: CSALGQGAPREQFF.

The rearrangement joins TRBV11-2 to TRBJ2-5; D may be TRBD2 (6 bases). V dropped 5 bases and J dropped 5 bases, with 18 bases sitting between them. CDR1 is SGHAT, CDR2 FQNNGV, per germline. CDR3 length: 15 residues. The CDR3 sequence is CASSPSTAGFETQYF. DNA for the CDR3: TGTGCCAGCAGCCCCTCCACAGCGGGTTTTGAGACCCAGTACTTC.

This chain connects TRBV30 to TRBJ2-3; 8 bases are shared with TRBD2. The CDR3 contains 14 residues. CDR1 is GTSNPN and CDR2 is SVGIG in the germline V gene (reference sequence). Trimming at V came to 1 base and at J to 6 bases, leaving 6 bases not matched to a gene. CDR3 DNA sequence: TGTGCCTGGAGTGCGGGGGGGAGCATGGATACGCAGTATTTT. Residues: CAWSAGGSMDTQYF.

This rearrangement joins TRBV5-4 to TRBJ2-1; 7 bases map to TRBD2. The CDR3 runs 15 residues. J gave up 9 bases and V 4 bases, and 13 bases lay outside the gene matches. Germline-derived CDR1 and CDR2 are SGHNT and YYREEE (reference sequence). This CDR3 reads CASSGGTGGLGEQFF. CDR3 nucleotides: TGTGCCAGCAGCGGCGGGACGGGAGGCTTAGGTGAGCAGTTCTTC.

The CDR3 region has the DNA TGTGCCAGCAGCTACGCCGGGACAGCGCGTGAGCAGTTCTTC. It encodes CASSYAGTAREQFF. The chain links TRBV7-2 to TRBJ2-1, with 7 bases identical to TRBD1. The CDR3 runs 14 residues. Germline-derived CDR1 and CDR2 are SGHTA and FQGNSA. J was trimmed by 9 bases and V by 4 bases; bases with no gene match: 9.

This chain uses TRBV5-1 with TRBJ2-5, with D possibly being TRBD1 (5 bases). V gave up 4 bases and J gave up 5 bases, with 9 bases separating them. Germline V gene lookup returns CDR1 SGHRS and CDR2 YFSETQ. The CDR3 has 12 amino acids. CDR3 loop: CASSVAGETQYF. In nucleotides, the CDR3 is TGCGCCAGCAGCGTCGCAGGGGAGACCCAGTACTTC.

CDR3 DNA sequence: TGCAGTGCATCAACTACATACTCTGGGGCCAACGTCCTGACTTTC. It yields the protein CSASTTYSGANVLTF. This rearrangement joins TRBV20-1 to TRBJ2-6; D unclear. The CDR3 sequence is 15 residues long. The V end lost 6 bases, the J end lost 0 bases, and 12 bases lay between the germline ends. Germline CDR1 is DFQATT and CDR2 is SNEGSKA (reference sequence).

The V gene is TRBV20-1, the J gene TRBJ1-1; D is ambiguous. The CDR3 contains 15 residues. Trimming removed 3 bases at V and 4 bases at J, with 18 bases between. Looked up from germline, CDR1 is DFQATT and CDR2 is SNEGSKA (reference sequence). The CDR3 nucleotides are TGCAGTGCTAGGGGTAACGCCGAGGCTACCACTGAAGCTTTCTTT. Protein sequence: CSARGNAEATTEAFF.

The rearrangement uses TRBV20-1 and TRBJ1-1; D gene unclear. Looked up from germline, CDR1 is DFQATT and CDR2 is SNEGSKA (reference sequence). V was pared by 1 base and J by 4 bases, with 10 bases between. CDR3 length equals 13 residues. CDR3 sequence (DNA): TGCAGTGCTAGAGTGCCCGCAGGCACTGAAGCTTTCTTT. Its translation: CSARVPAGTEAFF.

This clonotype has only one observation. The V gene is TRBV29-1, the J gene TRBJ1-2; D may be TRBD1 (5 bases). The CDR3 is made up of 14 amino acids. Germline CDR1 reads SQVTM; CDR2 reads ANQGSEA. V shed 2 bases and J shed 2 bases, with 12 bases lying between them. This chain's CDR3 is CSVESGTVNYGYTF. The CDR3, as DNA: TGCAGCGTTGAATCGGGGACGGTGAACTATGGCTACACCTTC.